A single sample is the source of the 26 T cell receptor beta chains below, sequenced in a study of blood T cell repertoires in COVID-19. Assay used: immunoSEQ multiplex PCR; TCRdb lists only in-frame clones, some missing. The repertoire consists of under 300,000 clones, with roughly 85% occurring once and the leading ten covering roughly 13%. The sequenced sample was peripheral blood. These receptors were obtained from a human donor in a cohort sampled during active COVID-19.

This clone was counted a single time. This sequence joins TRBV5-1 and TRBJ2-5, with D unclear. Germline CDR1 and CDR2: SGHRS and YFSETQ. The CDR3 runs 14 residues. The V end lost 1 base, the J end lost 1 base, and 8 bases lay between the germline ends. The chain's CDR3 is CASSLLHSQETQYF. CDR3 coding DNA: TGCGCCAGCAGCTTGCTTCACAGCCAAGAGACCCAGTACTTC. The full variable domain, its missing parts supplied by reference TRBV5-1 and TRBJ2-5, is KAGVTQTPRYLIKTRGQQVTLSCSPISGHRSVSWYQQTPGQGLQFLFEYFSETQRNKGNFPGRFSGRQFSNSRSEMNVSTLELGDSALYLCASSLLHSQETQYFGPGTRLLVL.

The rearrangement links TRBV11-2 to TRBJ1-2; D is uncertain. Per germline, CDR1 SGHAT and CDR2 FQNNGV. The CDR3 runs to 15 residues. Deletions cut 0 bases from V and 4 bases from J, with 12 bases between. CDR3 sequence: CASSLEHYSGYGYTF. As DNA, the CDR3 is TGTGCCAGCAGCTTAGAACATTACTCAGGCTATGGCTACACCTTC.

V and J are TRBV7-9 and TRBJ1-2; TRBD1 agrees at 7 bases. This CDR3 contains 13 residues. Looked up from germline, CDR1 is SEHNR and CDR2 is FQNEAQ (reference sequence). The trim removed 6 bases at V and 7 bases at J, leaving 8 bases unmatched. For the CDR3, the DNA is TGTGCCAGCAGTGGCGACAGGGAAGCTGGCTACACCTTC. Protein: CASSGDREAGYTF.

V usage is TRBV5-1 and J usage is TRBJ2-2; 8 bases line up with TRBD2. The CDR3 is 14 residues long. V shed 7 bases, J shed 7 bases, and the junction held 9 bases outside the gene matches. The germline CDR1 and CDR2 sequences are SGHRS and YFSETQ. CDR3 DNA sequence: TGCGCCAGCCGTGGGGATAGCGGGATCGGGGAGCTGTTTTTT. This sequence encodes CASRGDSGIGELFF.

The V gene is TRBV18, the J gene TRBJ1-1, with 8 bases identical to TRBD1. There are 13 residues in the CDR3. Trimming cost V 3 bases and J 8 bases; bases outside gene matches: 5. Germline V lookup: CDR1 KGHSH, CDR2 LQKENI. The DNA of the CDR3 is TGTGCCAGCTCACCTATAGACAGGGGCGAAGCTTTCTTT. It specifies CASSPIDRGEAFF.

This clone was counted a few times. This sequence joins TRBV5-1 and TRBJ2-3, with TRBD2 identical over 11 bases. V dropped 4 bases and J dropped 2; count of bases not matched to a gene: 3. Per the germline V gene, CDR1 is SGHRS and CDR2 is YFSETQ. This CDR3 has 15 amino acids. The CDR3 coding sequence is TGCGCCAGCAGCCTGGGACTAGCGGCCACAGATACGCAGTATTTT. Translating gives CASSLGLAATDTQYF.

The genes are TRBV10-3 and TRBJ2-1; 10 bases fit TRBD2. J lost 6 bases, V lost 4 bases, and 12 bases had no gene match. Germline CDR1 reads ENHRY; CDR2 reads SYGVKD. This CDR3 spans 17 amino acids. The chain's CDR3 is CAISGGSGRPMGNEQFF. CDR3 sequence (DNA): TGTGCCATCAGTGGGGGTAGCGGGAGGCCAATGGGCAATGAGCAGTTCTTC.

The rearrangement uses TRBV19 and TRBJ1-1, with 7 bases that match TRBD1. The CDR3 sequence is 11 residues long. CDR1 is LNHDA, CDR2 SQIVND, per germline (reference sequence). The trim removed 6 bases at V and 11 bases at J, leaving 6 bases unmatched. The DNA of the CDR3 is TGTGCCAGTAGGGAGGGGGCGCGGGCTTTCTTT. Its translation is CASREGARAFF.

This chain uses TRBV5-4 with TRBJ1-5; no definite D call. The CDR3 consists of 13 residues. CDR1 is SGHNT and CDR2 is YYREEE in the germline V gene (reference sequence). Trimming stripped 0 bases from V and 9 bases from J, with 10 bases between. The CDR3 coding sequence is TGTGCCAGCAGCTTGGACGAGGATCCGCCCCAGCATTTT. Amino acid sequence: CASSLDEDPPQHF.

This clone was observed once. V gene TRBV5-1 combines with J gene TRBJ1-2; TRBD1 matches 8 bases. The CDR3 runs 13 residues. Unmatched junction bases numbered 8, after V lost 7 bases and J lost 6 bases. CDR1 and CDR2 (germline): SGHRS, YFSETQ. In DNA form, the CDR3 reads TGCGCCAGCGCCGGAACAGGGGGAGATGGCTACACCTTC. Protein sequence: CASAGTGGDGYTF.

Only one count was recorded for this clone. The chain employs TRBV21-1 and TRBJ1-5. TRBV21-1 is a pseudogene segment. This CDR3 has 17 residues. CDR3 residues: CASGSETIGIGNQPQHF. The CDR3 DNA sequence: TGTGCCAGCGGAAGCGAAACTATCGGGATAGGCAATCAGCCCCAGCATTTT.

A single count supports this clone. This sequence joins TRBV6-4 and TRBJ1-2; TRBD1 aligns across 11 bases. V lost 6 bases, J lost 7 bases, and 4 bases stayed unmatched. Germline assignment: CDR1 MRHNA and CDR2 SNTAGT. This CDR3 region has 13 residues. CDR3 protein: CASRAGTGGGYTF. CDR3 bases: TGTGCCAGCAGAGCCGGGACAGGGGGTGGCTACACCTTC.

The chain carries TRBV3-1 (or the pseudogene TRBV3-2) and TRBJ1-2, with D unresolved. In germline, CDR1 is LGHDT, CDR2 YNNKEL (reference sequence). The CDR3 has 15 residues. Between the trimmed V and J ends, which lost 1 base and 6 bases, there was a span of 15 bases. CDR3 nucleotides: TGTGCCAGCAGCCAAGTGACTGATAACCGGGATGGCTACACCTTC. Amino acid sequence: CASSQVTDNRDGYTF.

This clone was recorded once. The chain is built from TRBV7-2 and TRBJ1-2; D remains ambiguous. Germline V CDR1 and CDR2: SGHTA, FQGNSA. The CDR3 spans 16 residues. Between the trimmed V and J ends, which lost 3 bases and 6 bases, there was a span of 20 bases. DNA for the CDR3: TGTGCCAGCAGCTTTGGCACAGACCGACGAATTAATGGCTACACCTTC. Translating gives CASSFGTDRRINGYTF.

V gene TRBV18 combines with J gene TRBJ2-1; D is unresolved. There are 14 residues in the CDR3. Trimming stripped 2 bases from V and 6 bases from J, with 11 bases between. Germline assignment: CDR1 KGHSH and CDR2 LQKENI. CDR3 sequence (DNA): TGTGCCAGCTCACCAGATGTAGTGGTCAATGAGCAGTTCTTC. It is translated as CASSPDVVVNEQFF.

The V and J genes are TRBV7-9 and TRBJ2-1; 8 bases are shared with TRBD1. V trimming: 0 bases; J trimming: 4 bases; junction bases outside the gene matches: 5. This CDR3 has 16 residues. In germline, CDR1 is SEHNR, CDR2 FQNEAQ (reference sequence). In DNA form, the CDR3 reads TGTGCCAGCAGCTTAGCCACAGGGGGTCAGTACAATGAGCAGTTCTTC. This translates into CASSLATGGQYNEQFF.

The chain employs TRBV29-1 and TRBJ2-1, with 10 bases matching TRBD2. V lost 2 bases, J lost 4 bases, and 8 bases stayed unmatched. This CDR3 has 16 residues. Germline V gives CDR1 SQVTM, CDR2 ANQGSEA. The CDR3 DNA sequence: TGCAGCGTTGAATTCCCCACTAGCGGGAATTACAATGAGCAGTTCTTC. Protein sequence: CSVEFPTSGNYNEQFF.

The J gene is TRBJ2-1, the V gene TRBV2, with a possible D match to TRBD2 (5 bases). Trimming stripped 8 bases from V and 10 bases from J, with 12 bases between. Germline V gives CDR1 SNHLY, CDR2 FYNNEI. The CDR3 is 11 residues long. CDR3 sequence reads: CASLMVAEQFF. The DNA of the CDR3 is TGTGCCAGCCTAATGGTAGCGGAGCAGTTCTTC.

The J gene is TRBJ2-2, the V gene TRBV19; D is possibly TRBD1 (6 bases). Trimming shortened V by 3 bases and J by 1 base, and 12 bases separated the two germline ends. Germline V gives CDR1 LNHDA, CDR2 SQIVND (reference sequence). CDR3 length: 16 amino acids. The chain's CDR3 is CASSIRARGNTGELFF. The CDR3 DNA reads TGTGCCAGTAGTATCAGGGCCAGGGGGAACACCGGGGAGCTGTTTTTT. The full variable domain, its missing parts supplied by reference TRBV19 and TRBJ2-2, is DGGITQSPKYLFRKEGQNVTLSCEQNLNHDAMYWYRQDPGQGLRLIYYSQIVNDFQKGDIAEGYSVSREKKESFPLTVTSAQKNPTAFYLCASSIRARGNTGELFFGEGSRLTVL.

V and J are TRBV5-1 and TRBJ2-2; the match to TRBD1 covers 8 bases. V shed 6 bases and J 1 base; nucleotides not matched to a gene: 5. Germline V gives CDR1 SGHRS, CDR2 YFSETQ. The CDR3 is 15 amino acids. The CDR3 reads CASNPGQGNTGELFF. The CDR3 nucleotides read TGCGCCAGCAACCCAGGACAGGGGAACACCGGGGAGCTGTTTTTT. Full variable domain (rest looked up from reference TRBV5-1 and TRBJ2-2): KAGVTQTPRYLIKTRGQQVTLSCSPISGHRSVSWYQQTPGQGLQFLFEYFSETQRNKGNFPGRFSGRQFSNSRSEMNVSTLELGDSALYLCASNPGQGNTGELFFGEGSRLTVL.

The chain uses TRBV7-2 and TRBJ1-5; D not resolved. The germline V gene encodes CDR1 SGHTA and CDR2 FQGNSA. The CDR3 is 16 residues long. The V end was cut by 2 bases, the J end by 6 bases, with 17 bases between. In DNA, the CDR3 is TGTGCCAGCAGCTTAAGCTTAGACTGGACTGGTCAGCCCCAGCATTTT. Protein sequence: CASSLSLDWTGQPQHF.

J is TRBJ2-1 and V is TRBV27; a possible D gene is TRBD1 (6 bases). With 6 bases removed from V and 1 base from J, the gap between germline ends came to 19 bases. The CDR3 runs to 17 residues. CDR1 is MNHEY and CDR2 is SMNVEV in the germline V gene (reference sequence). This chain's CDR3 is CASRPRQATTSYNEQFF. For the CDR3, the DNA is TGTGCCAGCAGACCCCGACAGGCTACTACTTCCTACAATGAGCAGTTCTTC.

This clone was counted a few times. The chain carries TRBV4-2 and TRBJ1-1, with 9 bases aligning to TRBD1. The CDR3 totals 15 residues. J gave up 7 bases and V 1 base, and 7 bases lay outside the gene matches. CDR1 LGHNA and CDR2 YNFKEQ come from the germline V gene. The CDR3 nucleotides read TGTGCCAGCAGCCAAGGGGACAGGGAGTATGATGAAGCTTTCTTT. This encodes CASSQGDREYDEAFF.

The CDR3 sequence: CASSSGGLREIATGELFF. In DNA, the CDR3 is TGTGCCAGTAGTAGTGGGGGGTTACGGGAGATCGCTACCGGGGAGCTGTTTTTT. The chain is built from TRBV19 and TRBJ2-2; a possible D gene is TRBD2 (6 bases). The V end lost 4 bases, the J end lost 5 bases, and 23 bases lay between the germline ends. This CDR3 has 18 residues. Germline values: CDR1 LNHDA, CDR2 SQIVND (reference sequence).

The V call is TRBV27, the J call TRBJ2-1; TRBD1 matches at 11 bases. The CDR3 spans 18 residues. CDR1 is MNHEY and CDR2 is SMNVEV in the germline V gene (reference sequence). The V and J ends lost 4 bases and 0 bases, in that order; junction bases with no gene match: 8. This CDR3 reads CASSWTGGAPSSYNEQFF. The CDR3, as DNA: TGTGCCAGCAGTTGGACAGGGGGCGCCCCAAGCTCCTACAATGAGCAGTTCTTC.

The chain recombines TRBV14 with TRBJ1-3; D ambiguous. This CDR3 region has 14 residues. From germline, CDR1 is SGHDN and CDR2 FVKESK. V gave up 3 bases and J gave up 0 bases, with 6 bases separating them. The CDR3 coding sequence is TGTGCCAGCAGCCACCCTAACTCTGGAAACACCATATATTTT. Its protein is CASSHPNSGNTIYF.